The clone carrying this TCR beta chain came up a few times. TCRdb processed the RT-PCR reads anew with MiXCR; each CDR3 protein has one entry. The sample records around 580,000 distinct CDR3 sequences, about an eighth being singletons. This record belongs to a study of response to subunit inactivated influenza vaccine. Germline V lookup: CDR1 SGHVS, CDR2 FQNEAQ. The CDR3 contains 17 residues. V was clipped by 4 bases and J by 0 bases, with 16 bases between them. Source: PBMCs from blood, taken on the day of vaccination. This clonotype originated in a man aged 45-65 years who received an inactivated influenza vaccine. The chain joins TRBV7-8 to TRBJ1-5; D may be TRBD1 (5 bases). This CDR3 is CASSYHRDGNSNQPQHF. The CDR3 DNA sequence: TGTGCCAGCAGCTACCACCGGGACGGAAATAGCAATCAGCCCCAGCATTTT. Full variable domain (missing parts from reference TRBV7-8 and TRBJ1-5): GAGVSQSPRYKVAKRGQDVALRCDPISGHVSLFWYQQALGQGPEFLTYFQNEAQLDKSGLPSDRFFAERPEGSVSTLKIQRTQQEDSAVYLCASSYHRDGNSNQPQHFGDGTRLSIL.